These 16 T cell receptor beta chains were all obtained from the same sample, sequenced in a study of cytomegalovirus exposure and HLA in healthy donors. The PCR made use of 60 Vbeta and 13 Jbeta primers. Clones were read by immunoSEQ multiplex PCR, and TCRdb kept only the in-frame ones, dropping some. The sample holds some 130,000 clones. The specimen sequenced was PBMCs. These receptor sequences come from a man younger than 35 in good health and CMV-seronegative.

This sequence joins TRBV6-5 and TRBJ1-1, with a tentative D call TRBD1 (6 bases). The CDR3 is made up of 13 amino acids. The V end was cut by 6 bases, the J end by 12 bases, with 20 bases between. CDR1 is MNHEY, CDR2 SVGAGI, per germline. CDR3 loop: CASSNGGALRTFF. The CDR3, as DNA: TGTGCCAGCAGCAACGGGGGGGCGCTTAGGACTTTCTTT.

This chain joins TRBV2 and TRBJ1-5, with 8 bases that match TRBD1. The CDR3 totals 14 residues. From germline, CDR1 is SNHLY and CDR2 FYNNEI. V shed 5 bases, J shed 4 bases, and the junction held 4 bases outside the gene matches. CDR3 nucleotides: TGTGCCAGCAGTCGAACAGGGGGAAATCAGCCCCAGCATTTT. Its protein is CASSRTGGNQPQHF. The whole variable domain, filled in from reference TRBV2 and TRBJ1-5, reads EPEVTQTPSHQVTQMGQEVILRCVPISNHLYFYWYRQILGQKVEFLVSFYNNEISEKSEIFDDQFSVERPDGSNFTLKIRSTKLEDSAMYFCASSRTGGNQPQHFGDGTRLSIL.

This chain joins TRBV21-1 and TRBJ2-2; the table gives TRBD2 as D, unverified against the DNA. TRBV21-1 has pseudogene status. The length of the CDR3 is 14 residues. CDR3 sequence (DNA): TGTGCCAGCAGCCCCCGGACTAGCACCGGGGAGCTGTTTTTT. This codes for CASSPRTSTGELFF.

The chain uses TRBV28 and TRBJ1-1, with TRBD1 matching over 8 bases. This CDR3 region has 16 residues. The J segment lost 1 base and the V segment lost 5 bases, leaving 9 bases of the junction unmatched. The germline V gene encodes CDR1 MDHEN and CDR2 SYDVKM. CDR3 sequence reads: CASSPPVGTGNTEAFF. The CDR3 bases are TGTGCCAGCAGTCCACCTGTGGGGACAGGGAACACTGAAGCTTTCTTT. Looking up the rest from reference TRBV28 and TRBJ1-1 gives the full variable domain: DVKVTQSSRYLVKRTGEKVFLECVQDMDHENMFWYRQDPGLGLRLIYFSYDVKMKEKGDIPEGYSVSREKKERFSLILESASTNQTSMYLCASSPPVGTGNTEAFFGQGTRLTVV.

The rearrangement joins TRBV5-4 to TRBJ1-2; D might be TRBD1 (5 bases). CDR3 length: 14 residues. V lost 4 bases to trimming and J lost 3 bases, with 13 bases between them. Germline assignment: CDR1 SGHNT and CDR2 YYREEE (reference sequence). CDR3 in amino acids: CASSLRVADYGYTF. The DNA for the CDR3 is TGTGCCAGCAGCCTCAGGGTCGCAGACTATGGCTACACCTTC.

The chain carries TRBV15 and TRBJ2-3; 10 positions agree with TRBD2. Germline V lookup: CDR1 LNHNV, CDR2 YYDKDF (reference sequence). The length of the CDR3 is 15 residues. Trimming took 11 bases from V and 3 from J; bases not matched to a gene: 11. DNA of the CDR3: TGTGCCTCTAGACTGGGGACTAGCGTAACAGATACGCAGTATTTT. Translated: CASRLGTSVTDTQYF.

This chain joins TRBV6-5 and TRBJ1-1; 7 positions match TRBD1. V gave up 6 bases and J gave up 5 bases; unmatched junction bases: 9. CDR3 length equals 14 residues. CDR1 MNHEY and CDR2 SVGAGI come from the germline V gene. CDR3 amino acids: CASRDHPGQTEAFF. Written as DNA, the CDR3 is TGTGCCAGCAGGGACCACCCGGGACAGACTGAAGCTTTCTTT.

The rearrangement uses TRBV10-3 and TRBJ2-1; 11 nucleotides line up with TRBD2. The junction had 8 bases not matched to a gene; V was cut back by 0 bases and J by 4 bases. The CDR3 has 18 residues. Per the germline V gene, CDR1 is ENHRY and CDR2 is SYGVKD. The CDR3: CAISESEAGTSGYNEQFF. In DNA form, the CDR3 reads TGTGCCATCAGTGAGTCCGAGGCCGGGACTAGCGGATACAATGAGCAGTTCTTC.

The gene calls are TRBV29-1 and TRBJ2-7; 10 nucleotides align to TRBD1. Germline CDR1 and CDR2: SQVTM and ANQGSEA. V was pared by 7 bases and J by 4 bases, with 16 bases of the junction left unmatched. This CDR3 has 16 residues. Here the CDR3 DNA reads TGCAGCGCTAAAATAAAAGGGACAGGGGCGGGATACGAGCAGTACTTC. Translated, it gives CSAKIKGTGAGYEQYF.

The chain joins TRBV11-2 to TRBJ1-5; D may be TRBD1 (5 bases). The length of the CDR3 is 13 residues. Germline V gives CDR1 SGHAT, CDR2 FQNNGV. Trimming stripped 3 bases from V and 6 bases from J, with 9 bases between. The CDR3 loop reads CASSLGGGQPQHF. Written as DNA, the CDR3 is TGTGCCAGCAGCTTGGGGGGGGGTCAGCCCCAGCATTTT.

This chain links TRBV13 with TRBJ2-2; no firm D call. Germline V gene sequence: CDR1 PRHDT, CDR2 FYEKMQ (reference sequence). The V end was cut by 4 bases, the J end by 3 bases, with 6 bases between. The CDR3 runs to 13 residues. CDR3 region: CASSSTHTGELFF. The CDR3 DNA reads as TGTGCCAGCAGCTCGACACACACCGGGGAGCTGTTTTTT. The complete variable domain, with remaining parts taken from reference TRBV13 and TRBJ2-2, reads AAGVIQSPRHLIKEKRETATLKCYPIPRHDTVYWYQQGPGQDPQFLISFYEKMQSDKGSIPDRFSAQQFSDYHSELNMSSLELGDSALYFCASSSTHTGELFFGEGSRLTVL.

V usage is TRBV5-1 and J usage is TRBJ1-2, with a possible D match to TRBD1 (5 bases). Germline loops: CDR1 SGHRS, CDR2 YFSETQ. V was shortened by 4 bases and J by 2 bases, with 15 bases between the two germline ends. The CDR3 contains 15 residues. DNA of the CDR3: TGCGCCAGCAGCCACCCCCTGCGGGGCAACTATGGCTACACCTTC. Amino acid sequence: CASSHPLRGNYGYTF.

The chain links TRBV11-2 to TRBJ1-2, with D tentatively TRBD1 (5 bases). The CDR3 runs 13 residues. V lost 6 bases, J lost 9 bases, and 17 bases lay in between. Germline V gene sequence: CDR1 SGHAT, CDR2 FQNNGV. DNA for the CDR3: TGTGCCAGCAGGGACCGGGACTCGTTGCGCTACACCTTC. This gives the protein CASRDRDSLRYTF.

V and J are TRBV29-1 and TRBJ2-3; 11 positions agree with TRBD2. Germline V gene data show CDR1 as SQVTM and CDR2 as ANQGSEA. V trimming: 6 bases; J trimming: 4 bases; junction bases outside the gene matches: 6. CDR3 length: 14 residues. CDR3 residues: CSVDGLAGSDTQYF. The CDR3 DNA sequence: TGCAGCGTCGACGGACTAGCGGGCTCAGATACGCAGTATTTT.

V is TRBV5-1 and J is TRBJ2-7; D is unresolved. Trimming pared 0 bases from V and 0 bases from J, leaving 19 bases between. Germline values: CDR1 SGHRS, CDR2 YFSETQ. The CDR3 contains 18 residues. The DNA of the CDR3 is TGCGCCAGCAGCTTGGCACAATCGCCGTCATTCACCTCCTACGAGCAGTACTTC. Translated: CASSLAQSPSFTSYEQYF.

The chain combines TRBV9 with TRBJ1-4; TRBD1 aligns across 10 bases. This CDR3 is 15 amino acids long. The V gene end was trimmed by 2 bases and the J gene end by 12 bases; junction bases not matched to a gene: 10. Germline values: CDR1 SGDLS, CDR2 YYNGEE. CDR3 in DNA: TGTGCCAGCAGCGTCTCGGGACAGGGGTTATCTGAACTGTTTTTT. This gives the protein CASSVSGQGLSELFF. Based on the CDR3 plus reference TRBV9 and TRBJ1-4, the full variable domain is DSGVTQTPKHLITATGQRVTLRCSPRSGDLSVYWYQQSLDQGLQFLIQYYNGEERAKGNILERFSAQQFPDLHSELNLSSLELGDSALYFCASSVSGQGLSELFFGSGTQLSVL.